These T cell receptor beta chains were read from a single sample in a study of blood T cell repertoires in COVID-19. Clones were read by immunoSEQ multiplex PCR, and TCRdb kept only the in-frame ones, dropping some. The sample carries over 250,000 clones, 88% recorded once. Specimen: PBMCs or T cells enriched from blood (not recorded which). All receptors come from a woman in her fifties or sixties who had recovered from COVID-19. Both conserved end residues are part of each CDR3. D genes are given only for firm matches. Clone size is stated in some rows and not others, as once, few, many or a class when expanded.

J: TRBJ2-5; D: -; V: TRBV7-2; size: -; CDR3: CASSSPSEGETQYF; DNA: TGTGCCAGCAGCTCTCCTAGCGAGGGTGAGACCCAGTACTTC
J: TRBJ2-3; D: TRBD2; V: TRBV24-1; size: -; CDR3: CATSDRLAGGGTDTQYF; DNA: TGTGCCACCAGTGATAGGCTAGCGGGAGGAGGTACAGATACGCAGTATTTT
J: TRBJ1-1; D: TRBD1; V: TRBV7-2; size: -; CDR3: CASSSGQGLNTEAFF; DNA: TGTGCCAGCAGCTCGGGACAGGGCCTGAACACTGAAGCTTTCTTT
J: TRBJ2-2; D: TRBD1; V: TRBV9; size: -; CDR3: CASDRGRSNTGELFF; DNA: TGTGCCAGCGACAGGGGGCGTTCGAACACCGGGGAGCTGTTTTTT
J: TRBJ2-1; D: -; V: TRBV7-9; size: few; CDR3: CASSLVLVLNEQFF; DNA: TGTGCCAGCAGCTTAGTTCTAGTTTTGAATGAGCAGTTCTTC
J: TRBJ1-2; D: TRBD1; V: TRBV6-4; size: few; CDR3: CASSDGTGANFGYTF; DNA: TGTGCCAGCAGTGATGGGACAGGAGCTAATTTTGGCTACACCTTC
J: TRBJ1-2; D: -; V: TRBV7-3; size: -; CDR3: CASSFDGRSYGYTF; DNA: TGTGCCAGCAGCTTTGATGGGAGGTCCTATGGCTACACCTTC
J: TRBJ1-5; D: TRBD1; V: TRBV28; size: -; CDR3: CASTTTTGGSNQPQHF; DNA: TGTGCCAGCACCACGACTACAGGGGGGTCAAATCAGCCCCAGCATTTT
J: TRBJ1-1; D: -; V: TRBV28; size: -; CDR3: CASIPRWNTEAFF; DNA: TGTGCCAGCATCCCCAGGTGGAACACTGAAGCTTTCTTT
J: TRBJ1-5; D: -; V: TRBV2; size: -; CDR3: CASGLLYQPQHF; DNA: TGTGCCAGCGGGCTTTTGTATCAGCCCCAGCATTTT
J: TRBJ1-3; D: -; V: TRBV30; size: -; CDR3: CASSLSGNTIYF; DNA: TGTGCCTCGAGCCTCTCTGGAAACACCATATATTTT
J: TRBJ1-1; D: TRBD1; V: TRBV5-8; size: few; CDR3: CASSLRTGLNTEAFF; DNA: TGTGCCAGCAGCCTCCGGACAGGGTTGAACACTGAAGCTTTCTTT
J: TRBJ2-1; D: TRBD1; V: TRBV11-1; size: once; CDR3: CASSQGPRGYNEQFF; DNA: TGTGCCAGCAGCCAGGGGCCCAGGGGGTACAATGAGCAGTTCTTC
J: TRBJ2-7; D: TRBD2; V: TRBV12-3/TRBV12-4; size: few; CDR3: CASSWTSGSEQYF; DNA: TGTGCCAGCAGTTGGACTAGCGGGAGCGAGCAGTACTTC
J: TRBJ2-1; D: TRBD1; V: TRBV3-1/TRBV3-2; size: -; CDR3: CASIKTGDNEQFF; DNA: TGTGCCAGCATCAAAACAGGGGATAATGAGCAGTTCTTC
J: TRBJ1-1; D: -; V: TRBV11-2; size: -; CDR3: CASSPTPRTWGRPEAFF; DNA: TGTGCCAGCAGCCCCACCCCCAGGACATGGGGTAGGCCTGAAGCTTTCTTT
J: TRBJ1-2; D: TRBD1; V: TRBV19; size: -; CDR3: CASSIGEQGRRGYTF; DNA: TGTGCCAGTAGTATTGGCGAACAGGGGCGTCGTGGCTACACCTTC
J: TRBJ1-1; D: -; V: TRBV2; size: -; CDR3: CASRPLRTENTEAFF; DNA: TGTGCCAGCAGGCCACTGAGGACAGAAAACACTGAAGCTTTCTTT
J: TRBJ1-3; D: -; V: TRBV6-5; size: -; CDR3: CASSRDSNSGNTIYF; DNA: TGTGCCAGCTCCCGAGACAGCAACTCTGGAAACACCATATATTTT
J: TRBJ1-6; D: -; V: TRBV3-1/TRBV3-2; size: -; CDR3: CASSQSGQFNSPLHF; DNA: TGTGCCAGCAGCCAATCAGGGCAGTTCAATTCACCCCTCCACTTT
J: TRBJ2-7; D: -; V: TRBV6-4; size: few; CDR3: CPEGHNRLTYEQYF; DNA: TGCCCCGAAGGACACAACAGGTTAACCTACGAGCAGTACTTC
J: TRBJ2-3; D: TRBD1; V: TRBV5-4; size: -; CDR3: CASSPIRQGPDTQYF; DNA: TGTGCCAGCAGCCCCATAAGACAGGGCCCAGATACGCAGTATTTT
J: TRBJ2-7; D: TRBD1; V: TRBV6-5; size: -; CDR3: CASSYSGTAYEQYF; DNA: TGTGCCAGCAGTTACTCCGGGACAGCATACGAGCAGTACTTC
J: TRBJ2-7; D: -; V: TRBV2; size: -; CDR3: CASSDRAGSYEQYF; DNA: TGTGCCAGCAGTGACAGGGCAGGATCCTACGAGCAGTACTTC
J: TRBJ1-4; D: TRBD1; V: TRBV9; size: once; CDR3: CASSIRQGANEKLFF; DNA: TGTGCCAGCAGCATTCGACAGGGAGCCAATGAAAAACTGTTTTTT
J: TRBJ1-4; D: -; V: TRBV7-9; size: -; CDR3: CASSPGAGRSEKLFF; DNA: TGTGCCAGCAGCCCAGGAGCGGGGCGCAGTGAAAAACTGTTTTTT
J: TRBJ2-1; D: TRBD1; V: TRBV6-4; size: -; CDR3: CASSEGQTTNEQFF; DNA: TGTGCCAGCAGTGAGGGACAGACGACCAATGAGCAGTTCTTC
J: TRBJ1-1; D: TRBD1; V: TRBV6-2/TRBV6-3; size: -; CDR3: CASSFQTGYTEAFF; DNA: TGTGCCAGCAGTTTTCAGACAGGGTACACTGAAGCTTTCTTT
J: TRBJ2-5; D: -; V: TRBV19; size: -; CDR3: CASSPPVPQETQYF; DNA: TGTGCCAGTAGTCCCCCTGTCCCCCAAGAGACCCAGTACTTC
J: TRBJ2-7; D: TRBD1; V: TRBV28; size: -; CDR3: CASSRDRGLYEQYF; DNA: TGTGCCAGCAGTCGAGACAGGGGGCTCTACGAGCAGTACTTC
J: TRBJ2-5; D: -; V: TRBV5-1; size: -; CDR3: CASRLVQETQYF; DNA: TGCGCCAGCAGACTCGTCCAAGAGACCCAGTACTTC
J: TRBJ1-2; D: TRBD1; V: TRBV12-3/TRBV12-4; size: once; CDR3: CASSIDRDYGYTF; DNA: TGTGCCAGCAGCATCGACAGGGACTATGGCTACACCTTC
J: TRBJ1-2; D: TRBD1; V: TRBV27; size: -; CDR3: CASAGGRVFGYTF; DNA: TGTGCCAGTGCAGGGGGAAGGGTTTTCGGCTACACCTTC
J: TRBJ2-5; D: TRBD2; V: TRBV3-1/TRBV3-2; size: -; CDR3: CASTLLAEETQYF; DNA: TGTGCCAGCACCCTTCTAGCGGAAGAGACCCAGTACTTC
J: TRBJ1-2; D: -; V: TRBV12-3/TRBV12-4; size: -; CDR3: CASVPGGVGGYTF; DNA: TGTGCCAGCGTTCCCGGAGGGGTCGGTGGCTACACCTTC
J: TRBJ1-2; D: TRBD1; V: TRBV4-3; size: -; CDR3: CASSQDPSGGLYGYTF; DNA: TGCGCCAGCAGCCAAGATCCGTCAGGGGGCCTCTATGGCTACACCTTC
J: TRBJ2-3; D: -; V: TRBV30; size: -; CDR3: CAWSRASLDTQYF; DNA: TGTGCCTGGAGTAGGGCTAGCTTGGATACGCAGTATTTT
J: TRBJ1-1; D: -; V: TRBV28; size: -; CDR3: CASSLSPGNTEAFF; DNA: TGTGCCAGCAGTTTGTCCCCGGGGAACACTGAAGCTTTCTTT
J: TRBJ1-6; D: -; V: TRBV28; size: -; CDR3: CASSLRDVRTSPLHF; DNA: TGTGCCAGCAGTTTACGGGATGTAAGAACTTCACCCCTCCACTTT
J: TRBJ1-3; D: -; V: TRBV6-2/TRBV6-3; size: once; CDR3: CASSYRPGPGNTIYF; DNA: TGTGCCAGCAGTTACCGTCCGGGTCCCGGAAACACCATATATTTT
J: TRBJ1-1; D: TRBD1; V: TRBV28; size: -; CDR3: CASISGTGLTEAFF; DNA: TGTGCCAGCATCTCCGGGACAGGGCTCACTGAAGCTTTCTTT
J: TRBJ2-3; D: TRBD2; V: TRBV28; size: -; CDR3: CASSTRSGSRDTQYF; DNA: TGTGCCAGCAGCACCCGTAGCGGGAGTCGTGATACGCAGTATTTT
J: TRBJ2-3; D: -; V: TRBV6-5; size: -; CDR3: CASSYSRSTDTQYF; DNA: TGTGCCAGCAGTTACTCTCGGAGCACAGATACGCAGTATTTT
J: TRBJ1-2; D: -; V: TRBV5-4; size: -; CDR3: CASSPGQTNYGYTF; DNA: TGTGCCAGCAGCCCCGGACAGACCAACTATGGCTACACCTTC
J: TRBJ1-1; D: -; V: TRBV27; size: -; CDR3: CASSPLTANTEAFF; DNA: TGTGCCAGCAGTCCCTTGACAGCGAACACTGAAGCTTTCTTT
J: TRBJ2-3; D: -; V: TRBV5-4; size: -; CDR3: CASSPAESTDTQYF; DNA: TGTGCCAGCAGCCCAGCGGAAAGCACAGATACGCAGTATTTT
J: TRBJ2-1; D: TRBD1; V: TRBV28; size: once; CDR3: CASSLQRQGAYNEQFF; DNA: TGTGCCAGCAGTTTACAGAGACAGGGCGCTTACAATGAGCAGTTCTTC
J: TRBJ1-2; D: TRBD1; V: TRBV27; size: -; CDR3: CASSTTTGANYGYTF; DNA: TGTGCCAGCAGTACGACGACAGGGGCGAACTATGGCTACACCTTC
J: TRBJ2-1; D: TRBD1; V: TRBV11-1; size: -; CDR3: CASSLGTGVSEQFF; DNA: TGTGCCAGCAGCTTAGGGACAGGGGTTAGTGAGCAGTTCTTC
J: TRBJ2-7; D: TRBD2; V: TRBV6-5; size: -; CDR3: CASSYSTSGLSYEQYF; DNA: TGTGCCAGCAGTTATTCGACTAGCGGCCTCTCCTACGAGCAGTACTTC
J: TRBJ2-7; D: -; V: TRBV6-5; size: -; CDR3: CASSGAGPYEQYF; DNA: TGTGCCAGCAGCGGAGCGGGTCCCTACGAGCAGTACTTC
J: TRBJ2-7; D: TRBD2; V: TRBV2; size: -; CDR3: CASPWGGSYEQYF; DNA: TGTGCCAGCCCCTGGGGGGGCTCCTACGAGCAGTACTTC
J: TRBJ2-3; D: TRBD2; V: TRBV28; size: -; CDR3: CASSSRLAGGTDTQYF; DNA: TGTGCCAGCAGTTCCAGACTAGCGGGGGGCACAGATACGCAGTATTTT
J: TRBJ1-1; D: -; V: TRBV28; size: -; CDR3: CASSFWGEGSTEAFF; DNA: TGTGCCAGCAGTTTTTGGGGCGAAGGCTCCACTGAAGCTTTCTTT
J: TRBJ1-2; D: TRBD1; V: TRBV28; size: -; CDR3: CASSSGSPGQGFYGYTF; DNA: TGTGCCAGCAGTTCTGGAAGCCCGGGACAGGGGTTCTATGGCTACACCTTC